Described below is a single T cell receptor (beta chain) sequence and its context. What it binds is unknown. This CDR3 is built from 14 residues. V lost 0 bases and J 2 bases, leaving 8 bases between the germline ends. Looked up from germline, CDR1 is SGHRS and CDR2 is YFSETQ. The data stem from a study of CD8+CD57+ T cells in acquired aplastic anemia. In the study overall: Sorted cells (CD4+ and CD8+) yielded DNA amounts that averaged 3.2 ug.

CD8+CD57+ cell expansion, shown by flow cytometry, had occurred in the patients selected for sequencing. Everyone among the patients had severe acquired aplastic anemia. Among the patients, none had received any therapy at the time of blood sampling. Genomic DNA constituted the template upon which TCR beta VDJ and CDR3 profiling was performed. Each CDR3 protein is one row after TCRdb ran MiXCR on the reads. The sample shows 200,000 to 250,000 distinct CDR3 sequences, less than 60% of them seen only once. General observations from the study: The same twenty-nine CD8+ CDR3 sequences occurred in patients and in controls.

This clonotype originated in a human donor with aplastic anemia. The chain employs TRBV5-1 and TRBJ1-2; D is undetermined. The sample comprised sorted CD4+, CD8+, or CD8+CD57+ T cells (not recorded which) from PBMCs. CDR3 residues: CASSLGPENYGYTF. DNA for the CDR3: TGCGCCAGCAGCTTGGGGCCGGAGAACTATGGCTACACCTTC.